This T cell receptor (beta chain) appears in the sequencing data of a study of T cell repertoires in cytomegalovirus infection. Study as a whole: CMV infection and matching HLA type were both indicated by public TCR beta signatures. Study outcomes and limitations: HLA-C-restricted CMV-specific TCR beta clonotypes were dominant in the ex vivo response. Cumulative frequency (of public TCR beta family members) identified carriers of CMV plus the relevant HLA.

Comment on this clonotype: Its target is not known.

Germline assignment: CDR1 MNHEY and CDR2 SMNVEV (reference sequence). The CDR3 extends over 13 amino acids. Between the trimmed V and J ends, which lost 2 bases and 2 bases, there was a span of 7 bases. From the reads, TCRdb called clonotypes with MiXCR, one entry per CDR3 protein. The sample holds hundreds of thousands of distinct CDR3 sequences, roughly 15% seen once. The receptor was isolated from a human donor in good health (CMV status not recorded). Some clones in this sample may be carry-over from other donors' samples. The rearrangement joins TRBV27 to TRBJ2-7; no definite D call. Source material: PBMCs. Here the CDR3 reads CASSLLGTYEQYF. As DNA, the CDR3 is TGTGCCAGCAGTTTACTGGGAACCTACGAGCAGTACTTC.